This TCR beta chain comes out of a study of blood T cell repertoires in COVID-19. At the level of the study: COVID-19 samples from acute and convalescent phases originated in the United States, Italy and Spain. T cells, B-cell-depleted T cells, or PBMCs supplied cDNA or gDNA.

Authors' data handling: Estimation of nucleated cell counts relied on the amplification of reference gene primers. The data were produced by immunoSEQ multiplex PCR, yet TCRdb's version contains in-frame clones alone and is incomplete. That table supplies the V and J calls and clone size; D and trimming were determined from the DNA. The sample yields about 160,000 clones, just under 95% seen once. This CDR3 spans 15 amino acids. The germline gives CDR1 SGHNT, CDR2 YYREEE (reference sequence). The V segment lost 0 bases and the J segment 7 bases; nucleotides outside the gene matches: 7. This receptor was identified in a woman aged 50 to 60 with acute or convalescent COVID-19. Input material: peripheral blood. This chain connects TRBV5-4 to TRBJ1-2; 9 bases agree with TRBD1. The CDR3 reads CASSLGDRDGGGYTF. For the CDR3, the DNA is TGTGCCAGCAGCTTGGGGGACAGGGATGGAGGTGGCTACACCTTC.